This T cell receptor (beta chain) was recorded in a study of blood T cell repertoires in COVID-19. Study-level information: Sources were T cells, B-cell-depleted T cells, or PBMCs; the material itself was cDNA or gDNA.

Original analysis: The authors estimated nucleated cell counts from reference gene primer amplification. Repertoires were generated with immunoSEQ multiplex PCR, while TCRdb's copy carries only in-frame clones and drops some. From that table come the V and J calls and clone size; the DNA was used to work out D and trimming. The data show about 340,000 clones, about 83% seen once. This clone was seen only a few times. V lost 7 bases and J lost 2, with 22 bases in between. Germline CDR1 reads MDHEN; CDR2 reads SYDVKM. The CDR3 runs to 17 residues. The TCR was taken from a man aged 25-45 years with active or convalescent COVID-19. The rearrangement uses TRBV28 and TRBJ2-3; D might be TRBD2 (5 bases). The material sequenced was peripheral blood. The CDR3 nucleotides read TGTGCCAGCACCTACCTCGGTGGGAGAGACCCCACAGATACGCAGTATTTT. Its translation is CASTYLGGRDPTDTQYF.